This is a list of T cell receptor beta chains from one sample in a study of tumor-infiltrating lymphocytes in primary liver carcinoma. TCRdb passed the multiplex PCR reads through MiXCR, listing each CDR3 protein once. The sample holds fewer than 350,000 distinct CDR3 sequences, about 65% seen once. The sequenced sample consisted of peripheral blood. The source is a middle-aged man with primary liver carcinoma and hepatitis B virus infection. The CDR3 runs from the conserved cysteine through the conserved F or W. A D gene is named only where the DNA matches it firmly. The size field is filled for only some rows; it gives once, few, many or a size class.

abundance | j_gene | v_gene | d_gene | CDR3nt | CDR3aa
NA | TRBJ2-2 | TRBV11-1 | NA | TGTGCCAGCAGCTCACGCACCACGAACACCGGGGAGCTGGTTTTT | CASSSRTTNTGELVF
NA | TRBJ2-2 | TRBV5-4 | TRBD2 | TGTGCCAGCAGCTCTAGCGGGAGGGCCGACGGGCAGCTGTTTTTC | CASSSSGRADGQLFF
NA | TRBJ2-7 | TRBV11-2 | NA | TGTGCCAGCAGCTTAGGCGGCGATCTGGGCGAGCAGTACTTC | CASSLGGDLGEQYF
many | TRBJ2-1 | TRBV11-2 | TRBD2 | TGTGCCAGCAGCTTCCCCCGCGGGGGCTCCTACAATGAGCAGTTCTTC | CASSFPRGGSYNEQFF
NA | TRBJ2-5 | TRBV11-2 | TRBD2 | TGTGTCAGTAGCTCATCGGGGGGAGGGGAGACCCAGTACTTC | CVSSSSGGGETQYF
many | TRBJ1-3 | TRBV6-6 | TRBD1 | TGTGCCAGCAGAACTCAGGGGGCCGGAAACACCATATATTTT | CASRTQGAGNTIYF
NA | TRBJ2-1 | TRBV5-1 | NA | TGCGCCAGCAGCGTACCGGTACCCTCCTACGATGAGCAGTTCTTC | CASSVPVPSYDEQFF
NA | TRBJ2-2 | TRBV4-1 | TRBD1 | TGTGCCAGCAACGATCTGCACAGGGGGTTAACCGGGCAGCTGTTTTTT | CASNDLHRGLTGQLFF
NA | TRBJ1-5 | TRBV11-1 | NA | TGCGCCAGCAGCCGTAGACTAGCGGGAGGTGCGACAGATACGCAGCATTTT | CASSRRLAGGATDTQHF
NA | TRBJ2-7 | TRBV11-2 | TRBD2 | TGTGCCAGCGGCCCGACTAGCGGGAGCAACAAGCAGTACTTC | CASGPTSGSNKQYF
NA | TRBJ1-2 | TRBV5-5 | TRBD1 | TGTGCCAGCAGCGACGGACAGGGTTATGGCTACACCTTC | CASSDGQGYGYTF
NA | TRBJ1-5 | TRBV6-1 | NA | TGTGCTAGCAGCGCCGGGGACGGACAGATGAATCAGCCCCAGCATTTT | CASSAGDGQMNQPQHF
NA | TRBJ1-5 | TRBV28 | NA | TGTGCCAGCAGTCCCACTGCGGGGGGGGGCAATCAGCCCCAGCATTTT | CASSPTAGGGNQPQHF
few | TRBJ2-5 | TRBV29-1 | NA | TGCAGCGTTGCCGGTGCTCAAGAGACCCAGCACTTC | CSVAGAQETQHF
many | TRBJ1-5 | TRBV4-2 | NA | TGTGCCAGCAGCCAAGATTGGCAGGCCAGGAATCAGCCCCAGCATTTT | CASSQDWQARNQPQHF
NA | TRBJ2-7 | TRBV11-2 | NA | TGTGCCAGCAGTACCGGGGAGCTCTACGGGCAGTACTTC | CASSTGELYGQYF
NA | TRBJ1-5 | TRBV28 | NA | TGTGCCAGCAGTTTGGGGGGGGCGAGCAATCAGCCCCAGCATTTT | CASSLGGASNQPQHF
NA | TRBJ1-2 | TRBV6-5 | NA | TGTGCCAGCAGTTACAGGCAGGGTGACGACTACACCTTT | CASSYRQGDDYTF
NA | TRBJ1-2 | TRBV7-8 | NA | TGTGCCAGCAGCCGAGGACGGCCCGCGGAGAACTATGGCTACACCTTC | CASSRGRPAENYGYTF
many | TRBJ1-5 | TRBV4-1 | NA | TGCGCCAGCAGCCTATCCCGGTCGGATAGCCAGCCCCAGCATTTT | CASSLSRSDSQPQHF
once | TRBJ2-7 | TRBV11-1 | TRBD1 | TGTGGCAGCACCTTCGGGACAGGGGCCTACGAGCAGTACTTC | CGSTFGTGAYEQYF
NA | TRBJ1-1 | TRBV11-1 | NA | TGTGACAGCAACTTAAACGGTCATTCCGAAGCTTTCTTT | CDSNLNGHSEAFF
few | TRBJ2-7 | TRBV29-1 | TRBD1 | TGCAGCGTTGGGGGACAGGGAGTGGTCGAGCAGTACTTC | CSVGGQGVVEQYF
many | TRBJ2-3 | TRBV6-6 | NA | TGTGCCAGCAGTCCGCTCATTCCAGATACGCAGTATTTT | CASSPLIPDTQYF
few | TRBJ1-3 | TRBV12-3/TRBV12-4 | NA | TGTGTCAGCACCGGACAGTTATCCTCTGGAAACACCATATATTTT | CVSTGQLSSGNTIYF
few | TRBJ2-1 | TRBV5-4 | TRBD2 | TGTGCCAGCAGCCACGAACCTAGCGGCAATGAGCAGTTCTTC | CASSHEPSGNEQFF
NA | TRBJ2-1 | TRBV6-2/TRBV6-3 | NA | TGTGCCAGCAGTTACGGTACTAGTGCTTCTAACAATGAGCAGTTCTTC | CASSYGTSASNNEQFF